A single sample is the source of the 21 T cell receptor beta chains below, sequenced in a study of shared clonotypes between healthy human individuals. Naive CD8 cells lacked CD45RO and underwent positive selection for CCR7, leaving out terminally differentiated effector memory CD45RA+ cells. Libraries were prepared by immunoSEQ multiplex PCR; TCRdb keeps only in-frame clonotypes and omits some of them. The sample consists of roughly 1,800,000 clones, about 94% of them appearing once. Material: naive CD8+ T cells sorted from blood. These TCRs come from a man younger than 35 in good health.

V is TRBV27 and J is TRBJ2-1; D uncertain. Trimming cost V 6 bases and J 7 bases, with 13 bases left between them. Germline-derived CDR1 and CDR2 are MNHEY and SMNVEV (reference sequence). The CDR3 length is 13 residues. CDR3 sequence: CASSPGPQNEQFF. CDR3 coding DNA: TGTGCCAGCAGCCCTGGACCCCAGAATGAGCAGTTCTTC.

To note about this clone: The same CDR3 can be traced to other DNA sequences in this sample. The chain combines TRBV21-1 with TRBJ2-3. TRBV21-1 is a listed pseudogene. This CDR3 comprises 12 residues. The CDR3 DNA reads TGTGCCAGCAGCAAGGGAACTGATACGCAGTATTTT. Translating it yields CASSKGTDTQYF.

The chain recombines TRBV6-4 with TRBJ1-6, with D unclear. Germline lookup yields CDR1 MRHNA and CDR2 SNTAGT. The CDR3 totals 17 residues. The ends were cut back, 8 bases at V and 0 bases at J, with 17 bases in the middle. The CDR3 protein is CASHGPRGSSYNSPLHF. DNA of the CDR3: TGTGCCAGCCACGGCCCTCGGGGTAGCTCCTATAATTCACCCCTCCACTTT.

CDR3 residues: CASSLGLAGVVSYEQYF. The CDR3 DNA reads as TGTGCCAGCAGCTTAGGGCTAGCGGGAGTCGTGTCCTACGAGCAGTACTTC. The J gene is TRBJ2-7, the V gene TRBV7-8, with 10 nucleotides matching TRBD2. This CDR3 has 17 amino acids. CDR1 is SGHVS and CDR2 is FQNEAQ in the germline V gene. Trimming removed 1 base from V and 1 base from J; junction bases left unmatched: 7.

The V gene is TRBV5-1, the J gene TRBJ1-4, with no clear D. The germline gives CDR1 SGHRS, CDR2 YFSETQ. This CDR3 contains 14 residues. The V and J ends lost 1 base and 6 bases respectively, with 10 bases between them. CDR3 amino acids: CASSLRNPHEKLFF. The CDR3 coding sequence is TGCGCCAGCAGCTTGCGGAACCCCCATGAAAAACTGTTTTTT.

Remarks on this clone: Additional DNA sequences in this sample encode the identical CDR3. As DNA, the CDR3 is TGCGCCAGCAGCCAGGGGGAAACCGGGGAGCTGTTTTTT. Encoded protein: CASSQGETGELFF. This chain uses TRBV4-1 with TRBJ2-2; D possibly uses TRBD1 or TRBD2 (5 bases each). The V end was cut by 3 bases, the J end by 5 bases, with 7 bases between. CDR3 length equals 13 residues. Germline V gene sequence: CDR1 MGHRA, CDR2 YSYEKL.

This clone occurred once. The V and J genes are TRBV9 and TRBJ1-1; maybe TRBD1 (5 bases). Per the germline V gene, CDR1 is SGDLS and CDR2 is YYNGEE. This CDR3 contains 17 residues. Trimming cost V 3 bases and J 4 bases, with 22 bases left between them. CDR3 protein: CASSDSRDSGTGTEAFF. CDR3 DNA: TGTGCCAGCAGCGACTCCCGGGACTCGGGGACGGGCACTGAAGCTTTCTTT. Full variable domain (remainder filled in from reference TRBV9 and TRBJ1-1): DSGVTQTPKHLITATGQRVTLRCSPRSGDLSVYWYQQSLDQGLQFLIQYYNGEERAKGNILERFSAQQFPDLHSELNLSSLELGDSALYFCASSDSRDSGTGTEAFFGQGTRLTVV.

V usage is TRBV10-3 and J usage is TRBJ1-4; no definite D call. From germline, CDR1 is ENHRY and CDR2 SYGVKD. The CDR3 is made up of 13 amino acids. V lost 2 bases and J lost 0, with 1 base in between. CDR3 DNA: TGTGCCATCAGTGAGGCAACTAATGAAAAACTGTTTTTT. Its protein is CAISEATNEKLFF.

This clone was seen a single time. The gene calls are TRBV4-3 and TRBJ1-2; D remains ambiguous. V was pared by 0 bases and J by 3 bases, with 20 bases between. The CDR3 covers 18 residues. CDR1 and CDR2 from the germline V gene are LGHNA and YSLEER. The CDR3 loop reads CASSQERDTVVNDYGYTF. The CDR3, as DNA: TGCGCCAGCAGCCAAGAAAGGGATACGGTAGTCAACGACTATGGCTACACCTTC.

This chain links TRBV27 with TRBJ2-7; the D gene is possibly TRBD1 (5 bases). The V gene's germline CDR1 is MNHEY and CDR2 SMNVEV (reference sequence). V was pared by 2 bases and J by 2 bases, with 10 bases between. This CDR3 region has 14 residues. DNA of the CDR3: TGTGCCAGCAGTTTACGGGCAGGGCCCTACGAGCAGTACTTC. Protein sequence: CASSLRAGPYEQYF.

The gene calls are TRBV25-1 and TRBJ1-2; D perhaps matches TRBD1 (5 bases). Trimming took 4 bases from V and 7 from J, leaving 16 bases between them. The CDR3 is made up of 14 amino acids. Germline V gene data show CDR1 as MGHDK and CDR2 as SYGVNS. CDR3 protein: CASSGGGGVRGYTF. The CDR3 region has the DNA TGTGCCAGCAGTGGGGGCGGGGGAGTGCGTGGCTACACCTTC.

This rearrangement joins TRBV5-4 to TRBJ2-7, with D tentatively TRBD2 (6 bases). The CDR3 is 14 amino acids. Trimming cost V 4 bases and J 3 bases, with 14 bases left between them. CDR1 SGHNT and CDR2 YYREEE come from the germline V gene (reference sequence). The CDR3 is CASSPGVGDYEQYF. Here the CDR3 DNA reads TGTGCCAGCAGCCCGGGGGTGGGTGACTACGAGCAGTACTTC.

This clone was seen a few times. Other DNA sequences in this sample translate to the same CDR3. The CDR3 reads CASSVGTSYGYTF. CDR3 in DNA: TGTGCCAGCAGCGTTGGGACGAGCTATGGCTACACCTTC. The gene calls are TRBV9 and TRBJ1-2; maybe TRBD1 (5 bases). This CDR3 comprises 13 residues. Trimming shortened V by 2 bases and J by 4 bases, and 9 bases separated the two germline ends. Germline V gene lookup returns CDR1 SGDLS and CDR2 YYNGEE.

This chain connects TRBV2 to TRBJ1-5; D unclear. Trimming shortened V by 7 bases and J by 0 bases, and 13 bases separated the two germline ends. The CDR3 consists of 15 residues. CDR1 is SNHLY and CDR2 is FYNNEI in the germline V gene. The CDR3 loop is CASKWQVSSNQPQHF. CDR3 nucleotides: TGTGCCAGCAAGTGGCAGGTCTCTAGCAATCAGCCCCAGCATTTT.

The gene calls are TRBV7-9 and TRBJ1-2; 7 nucleotides align to TRBD1. V lost 4 bases and J lost 5; bases outside the gene matches: 10. This CDR3 spans 15 amino acids. Germline V gene data show CDR1 as SEHNR and CDR2 as FQNEAQ (reference sequence). Written as DNA, the CDR3 is TGTGCCAGCAGCTCCGACCCGGGACAGAGTTATGGCTACACCTTC. This gives the protein CASSSDPGQSYGYTF.

This chain links TRBV5-6 with TRBJ1-1; D uncertain. CDR1 SGHDT and CDR2 YYEEEE come from the germline V gene. Between the trimmed V and J ends, which lost 3 bases and 1 base, there was a span of 7 bases. The CDR3 sequence is 13 residues long. The CDR3 region is CASSSTQNTEAFF. The CDR3 bases are TGTGCCAGCAGCTCCACTCAGAACACTGAAGCTTTCTTT.

V is TRBV29-1 and J is TRBJ2-7; D unresolved. V dropped 4 bases and J dropped 0 bases, with 19 bases sitting between them. The CDR3 totals 16 residues. The germline V gene has CDR1 SQVTM and CDR2 ANQGSEA. The chain's CDR3 is CSVASEAAGFSYEQYF. The CDR3 DNA sequence: TGCAGCGTTGCAAGCGAGGCAGCTGGTTTCTCCTACGAGCAGTACTTC.

The chain uses TRBV4-1 and TRBJ1-4; TRBD1 matches at 8 bases. The ends lost 3 bases at V and 12 bases at J; junction bases unmatched: 6. The CDR3 spans 13 residues. Germline values: CDR1 MGHRA, CDR2 YSYEKL. The CDR3 DNA sequence: TGCGCCAGCAGCCAGGGACAGGCCTGGGAACTGTTTTTT. It is translated as CASSQGQAWELFF.

The chain couples TRBV5-1 to TRBJ2-1; TRBD1 matches at 9 bases. This CDR3 contains 16 residues. Germline CDR1 reads SGHRS; CDR2 reads YFSETQ. The V gene end was trimmed by 4 bases and the J gene end by 5 bases; junction bases not matched to a gene: 10. The CDR3 nucleotides are TGCGCCAGCAGCCCAGGGCCGGGACAGGGCCACAATGAGCAGTTCTTC. It is translated as CASSPGPGQGHNEQFF.

The genes are TRBV27 and TRBJ2-7, with TRBD2 as a possible D gene (6 bases). This CDR3 is 15 amino acids long. V was cut by 2 bases and J by 7 bases, with 18 bases left in between. CDR1 is MNHEY and CDR2 is SMNVEV in the germline V gene (reference sequence). For the CDR3, the DNA is TGTGCCAGCAGTTTAAATCAGGGCCCTCGGGGGGAGCAGTACTTC. It translates to CASSLNQGPRGEQYF.

The V gene is TRBV6-5, the J gene TRBJ2-7; tentatively, D is TRBD1 (5 bases). Germline loops: CDR1 MNHEY, CDR2 SVGAGI. V was cut by 8 bases and J by 0 bases, with 8 bases left in between. This CDR3 has 12 residues. The CDR3 sequence is CASADNSYEQYF. The CDR3 DNA reads TGTGCCAGCGCGGACAACTCCTACGAGCAGTACTTC.